The 14 T cell receptor beta chains in this list originate from one sample, sequenced in a study of siplizumab effects on memory and regulatory T cells. Libraries were prepared by immunoSEQ multiplex PCR; TCRdb keeps only in-frame clonotypes and omits some of them. The sample lists fewer than 80,000 clones, roughly 93% occurring once. The sequenced material came from CD8+ T cells sorted from blood. The origin of the receptors is a human donor in good health.

The V call is TRBV5-4, the J call TRBJ2-2, with D possibly called TRBD1 or TRBD2 (5 bases each). Germline V gene data show CDR1 as SGHNT and CDR2 as YYREEE (reference sequence). Trimming removed 9 bases at V and 3 bases at J, with 12 bases between. There are 13 residues in the CDR3. The CDR3 DNA is TGTGCCACTGAGCCGGGGCACACCGGGGAGCTGTTTTTT. This sequence encodes CATEPGHTGELFF.

The rearrangement links TRBV9 to TRBJ2-7, with D possibly being TRBD1 (5 bases). Germline assignment: CDR1 SGDLS and CDR2 YYNGEE. Trimming stripped 7 bases from V and 3 bases from J, with 17 bases between. CDR3 length: 14 residues. CDR3 in amino acids: CASRPGATHYEQYF. CDR3 bases: TGTGCCAGCCGCCCTGGGGCAACCCACTACGAGCAGTACTTC.

V usage is TRBV6-6 and J usage is TRBJ1-2; D is unresolved. The germline CDR1 and CDR2 sequences are MNHNY and SVGAGI (reference sequence). V was cut by 2 bases and J by 2 bases, with 6 bases left in between. The CDR3 loop spans 13 amino acids. The CDR3 DNA is TGTGCCAGCAGTTACATTGGGAACTATGGCTACACCTTC. Protein sequence: CASSYIGNYGYTF.

The V call is TRBV21-1, the J call TRBJ1-3; the listed D gene, TRBD1, was not tested against the DNA. TRBV21-1 is a pseudogene locus. The CDR3 runs to 15 residues. The CDR3 loop reads CASSPRAGVGNTIYF. CDR3 nucleotide sequence: TGTGCCAGCAGCCCACGGGCAGGGGTCGGAAACACCATATATTTT.

The gene calls are TRBV7-3 and TRBJ2-2; D may be TRBD1 or TRBD2 (5 bases each). Trimming pared 1 base from V and 3 bases from J, leaving 6 bases between. Per germline, CDR1 SGHTA and CDR2 FQGTGA. The CDR3 loop spans 14 amino acids. Here the CDR3 reads CASSLRGDTGELFF. For the CDR3, the DNA is TGTGCCAGCAGCTTAAGAGGGGACACCGGGGAGCTGTTTTTT.

V usage is TRBV2 and J usage is TRBJ2-5; 8 bases map to TRBD2. CDR1 and CDR2 from the germline V gene are SNHLY and FYNNEI. Trimming took 3 bases from V and 5 from J; bases not matched to a gene: 8. The CDR3 is 15 residues long. The chain's CDR3 is CASSDASGGLETQYF. The CDR3 DNA is TGTGCCAGCAGTGACGCCTCGGGGGGGTTGGAGACCCAGTACTTC.

The count of this clone is one. This chain joins TRBV11-3 and TRBJ1-4; D uncertain. Germline V gene lookup returns CDR1 SGHNT and CDR2 YENEEA. The length of the CDR3 is 18 residues. V was pared by 5 bases and J by 0 bases, with 19 bases between. CDR3 protein: CASSLLVIDIATNEKLFF. CDR3 sequence (DNA): TGTGCCAGCAGCCTTTTAGTGATTGACATAGCAACTAATGAAAAACTGTTTTTT.

This sequence joins TRBV9 and TRBJ1-2; 8 nucleotides agree with TRBD1. The CDR3 runs 14 residues. Germline CDR1 reads SGDLS; CDR2 reads YYNGEE. J gave up 11 bases and V 4 bases, and 13 bases lay outside the gene matches. CDR3 sequence reads: CASSLTGVLTSYTF. Here the CDR3 DNA reads TGTGCCAGCAGCCTGACAGGGGTCCTTACGTCTTACACCTTC. Filled out from reference TRBV9 and TRBJ1-2, the complete variable domain reads DSGVTQTPKHLITATGQRVTLRCSPRSGDLSVYWYQQSLDQGLQFLIQYYNGEERAKGNILERFSAQQFPDLHSELNLSSLELGDSALYFCASSLTGVLTSYTFGSGTRLTVV.

V usage is TRBV9 and J usage is TRBJ2-7; D unresolved. Trimming stripped 1 base from V and 5 bases from J, with 7 bases between. This CDR3 contains 12 residues. From germline, CDR1 is SGDLS and CDR2 YYNGEE. The CDR3 coding sequence is TGTGCCAGCAGCGTAAATCCCGACGAGCAGTACTTC. Residues: CASSVNPDEQYF.

The chain joins TRBV7-6 to TRBJ2-3; no definite D call. Trimming removed 1 base from V and 5 bases from J, with 7 bases in between. Germline values: CDR1 SGHVS, CDR2 FNYEAQ. The CDR3 covers 13 residues. The CDR3 DNA sequence: TGTGCCAGCAGCTTAGATTTAGTAGATACGCAGTATTTT. This sequence encodes CASSLDLVDTQYF.

The chain carries TRBV6-5 and TRBJ2-2; D gene uncertain. With 2 bases removed from V and 0 bases from J, the gap between germline ends came to 10 bases. In germline, CDR1 is MNHEY, CDR2 SVGAGI. The CDR3 sequence is 16 residues long. The CDR3 bases are TGTGCCAGCAGTTACAGTAGAACGTCGAACACCGGGGAGCTGTTTTTT. This sequence encodes CASSYSRTSNTGELFF.

J is TRBJ2-7 and V is TRBV7-9, with a tentative D call TRBD2 (5 bases). The CDR3 length is 13 residues. CDR1 SEHNR and CDR2 FQNEAQ come from the germline V gene (reference sequence). V lost 5 bases and J lost 1, with 9 bases in between. The CDR3 loop is CASSRRGSYEQYF. The CDR3 DNA reads as TGTGCCAGCAGCCGACGGGGTTCCTACGAGCAGTACTTC.

V and J are TRBV7-5 and TRBJ1-2; the D call TRBD1 from the table was never checked on the DNA. TRBV7-5 is classified as a pseudogene. The CDR3 is 12 residues long. In nucleotides, the CDR3 is TGTGTCAGAAGCGAGGGGGCGCCCGGCTACACCTTC. Its translation: CVRSEGAPGYTF.

This chain connects TRBV7-9 to TRBJ1-3; D remains ambiguous. V shed 6 bases and J shed 2 bases, with 11 bases lying between them. The germline gives CDR1 SEHNR, CDR2 FQNEAQ (reference sequence). CDR3 size: 14 residues. CDR3 amino acids: CASREDTAGNTIYF. CDR3 sequence (DNA): TGTGCCAGCAGGGAAGATACGGCTGGAAACACCATATATTTT. The variable domain in full, completed from reference TRBV7-9 and TRBJ1-3, reads DTGVSQNPRHKITKRGQNVTFRCDPISEHNRLYWYRQTLGQGPEFLTYFQNEAQLEKSRLLSDRFSAERPKGSFSTLEIQRTEQGDSAMYLCASREDTAGNTIYFGEGSWLTVV.